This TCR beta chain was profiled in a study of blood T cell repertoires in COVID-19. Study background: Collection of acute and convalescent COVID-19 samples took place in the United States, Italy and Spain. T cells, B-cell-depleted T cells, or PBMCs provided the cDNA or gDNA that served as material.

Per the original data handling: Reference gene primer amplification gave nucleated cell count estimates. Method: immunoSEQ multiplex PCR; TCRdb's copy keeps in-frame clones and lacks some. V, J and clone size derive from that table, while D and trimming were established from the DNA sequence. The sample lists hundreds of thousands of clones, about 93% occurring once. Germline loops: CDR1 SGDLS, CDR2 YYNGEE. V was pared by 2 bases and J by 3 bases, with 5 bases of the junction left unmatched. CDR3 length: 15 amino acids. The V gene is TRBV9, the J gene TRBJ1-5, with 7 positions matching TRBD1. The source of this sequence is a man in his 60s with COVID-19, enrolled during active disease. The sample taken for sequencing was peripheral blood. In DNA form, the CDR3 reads TGTGCCAGCAGCGTTACGGGACAGCCCAATCAGCCCCAGCATTTT. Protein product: CASSVTGQPNQPQHF.